This T cell receptor beta chain is drawn from a study of siplizumab effects on memory and regulatory T cells. Study-level results: Alloreactive sequences whose origin lay in unstimulated CD4+ memory cells were significantly reduced by siplizumab. Unstimulated subsets were the mapping target of only a minor fraction of alloreactive clones. The alloresponse seemed to draw substantially on naive T cells, which appeared more diverse than memory cells. No functional test confirmed suppression by proliferating siplizumab-culture Tregs.

Germline-derived CDR1 and CDR2 are LNHDA and SQIVND (reference sequence). V lost 3 bases, J lost 4 bases, and 9 bases lay in between. The CDR3 loop spans 13 amino acids. Using immunoSEQ multiplex PCR, the repertoire was profiled, and TCRdb retains in-frame clones only, with some absent. The table shows some 100,000 clones, with about 95% occurring only once. This clone occurred a few times. Its specificity is not known. J is TRBJ1-2 and V is TRBV19, with no clear D. Sequences were obtained from non-Treg CD4+ T cells sorted from blood. The sequence came from a human donor in good health. This chain's CDR3 is CASSMGRSYGYTF. CDR3 coding DNA: TGTGCCAGTAGTATGGGGAGATCCTATGGCTACACCTTC.